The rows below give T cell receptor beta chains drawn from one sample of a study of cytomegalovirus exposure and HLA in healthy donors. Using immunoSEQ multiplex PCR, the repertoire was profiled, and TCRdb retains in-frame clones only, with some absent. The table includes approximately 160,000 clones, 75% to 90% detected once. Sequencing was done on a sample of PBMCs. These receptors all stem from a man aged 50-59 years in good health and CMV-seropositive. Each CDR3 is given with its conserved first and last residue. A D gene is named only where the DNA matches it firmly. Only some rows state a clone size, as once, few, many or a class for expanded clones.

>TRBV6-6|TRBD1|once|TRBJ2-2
TGTGCCAGCAGTCACCCTGGGACAGGGAAGACCGGGGAGCTGTTTTTT
CASSHPGTGKTGELFF
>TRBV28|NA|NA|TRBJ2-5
TGTGCCAGCAGGCCACGAGCGGGCCAAGAGACCCAGTACTTC
CASRPRAGQETQYF
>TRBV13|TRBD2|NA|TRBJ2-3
TGTGCCAGCAGTCAGAAATTGGGACTAGCGTACACAGATACGCAGTATTTT
CASSQKLGLAYTDTQYF
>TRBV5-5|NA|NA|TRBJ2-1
TGTGCCAGCAGCTTGGACAGTGGCCCATACAATGAGCAGTTCTTC
CASSLDSGPYNEQFF
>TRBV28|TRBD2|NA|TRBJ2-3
TGTGCCAGCAGTTTATACTATAGCGGGGGGAGCACAGATACGCAGTATTTT
CASSLYYSGGSTDTQYF
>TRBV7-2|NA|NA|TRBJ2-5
TGTGCCAGCAGCCAGGGCCAGGAGACCCAGTACTTC
CASSQGQETQYF
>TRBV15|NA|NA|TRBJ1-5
TGTGCCACCAGCAGAGGGGGCATCAATCAGCCCCAGCATTTT
CATSRGGINQPQHF
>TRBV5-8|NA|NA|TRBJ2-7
TGTGCCAGCAGCTTGGTTAGAACAGCTAAGCCCTACGAGCAGTACTTC
CASSLVRTAKPYEQYF
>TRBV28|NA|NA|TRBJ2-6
TGTGCCAGCAGCCCCCCGCAGTCTGGGGCCAACGTCCTGACTTTC
CASSPPQSGANVLTF
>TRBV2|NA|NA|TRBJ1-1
TGTGCCAGCAGACCAGACGGGGGGACTGAAGCTTTCTTT
CASRPDGGTEAFF
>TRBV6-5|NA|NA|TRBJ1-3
TGTGCCAGCAGTTACTCTTCCGGGAGGGGAAACACCATATATTTT
CASSYSSGRGNTIYF
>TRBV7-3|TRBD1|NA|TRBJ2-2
TGTGCCAGCAGCTTAATAAGACAGGGGACCTCCAACACCGGGGAGCTGTTTTTT
CASSLIRQGTSNTGELFF
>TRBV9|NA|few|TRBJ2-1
TGTGCCAGCAGCGTAGGTCCCCTTAATGAGCAGTTCTTC
CASSVGPLNEQFF
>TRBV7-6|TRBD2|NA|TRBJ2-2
TGTGCCAGCAGCTTAGCCCCTAGCGGGAGGTCCGGGGAGCTGTTTTTT
CASSLAPSGRSGELFF
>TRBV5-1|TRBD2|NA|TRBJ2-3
TGCGCCAGCAGCTTTTTTAGCGGGAGGGCCGATACGCAGTATTTT
CASSFFSGRADTQYF